This TCR beta chain emerged from a study of shared clonotypes between healthy human individuals. With unsorted samples, genomic DNA was obtained from approximately 96 million PBMCs. An assay was performed, and its level was deep. Some clones are missing from TCRdb's copy, which holds only in-frame ones; the method was immunoSEQ multiplex PCR. The data hold roughly 500,000 clones, with roughly 77% observed a single time. CDR3 length equals 15 residues. Per the germline V gene, CDR1 is SGHDN and CDR2 is FVKESK. J lost 3 bases, V lost 5 bases, and 3 bases had no gene match. This clonotype was sampled from a woman in her forties in good health. Some clones in this sample may be carry-over from other donors' samples. The source material was PBMCs. This chain connects TRBV14 to TRBJ2-3; 12 nucleotides agree with TRBD2. The CDR3 DNA sequence: TGTGCCAGCAGCAAACTAGCGGGAGGAACAGATACGCAGTATTTT. It yields the protein CASSKLAGGTDTQYF.